Listed here is a single T cell receptor beta chain. This record comes from a study of blood T cell repertoires in COVID-19. About the study: The origin of the acute and convalescent COVID-19 samples was the United States, Italy and Spain. T cells, B-cell-depleted T cells, or PBMCs provided the cDNA or gDNA that served as material.

The CDR3 has 16 residues. The V and J ends lost 0 bases and 0 bases respectively, with 12 bases between them. Germline V lookup: CDR1 MNHEY, CDR2 SVGEGT. Original processing methods: Amplified reference gene primers provided the basis for estimating nucleated cell counts. Measured with immunoSEQ multiplex PCR; TCRdb has only the in-frame clones, and not every one. The DNA was the basis for D and trimming; V, J and clone size are from that table. The profile shows a few hundred thousand clones, around four fifths of them singletons. This chain joins TRBV6-2 or TRBV6-3 and TRBJ2-7; D is possibly TRBD2 (6 bases). The source material was peripheral blood. The receptor was derived from an elderly woman with active or convalescent COVID-19. CDR3 DNA sequence: TGTGCCAGCAGTTACTCCGGAGGGCCCTACTCCTACGAGCAGTACTTC. Translated: CASSYSGGPYSYEQYF.